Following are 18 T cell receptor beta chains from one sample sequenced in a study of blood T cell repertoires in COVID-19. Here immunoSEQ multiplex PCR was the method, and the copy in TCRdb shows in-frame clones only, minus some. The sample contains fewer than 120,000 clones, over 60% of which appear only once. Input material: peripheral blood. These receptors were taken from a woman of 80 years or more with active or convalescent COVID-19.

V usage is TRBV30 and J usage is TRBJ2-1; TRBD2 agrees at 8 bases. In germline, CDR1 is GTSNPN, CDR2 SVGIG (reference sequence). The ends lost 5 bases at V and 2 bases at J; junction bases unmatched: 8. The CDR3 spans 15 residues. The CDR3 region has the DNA TGTGCCTGGGCGGGAGGCCTTGACCCCTACAATGAGCAGTTCTTC. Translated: CAWAGGLDPYNEQFF.

CDR3 in DNA: TGCAGTGCTAGTCCCCTTGGTAGCGGGGCCTACAATGAGCAGTTCTTC. It specifies CSASPLGSGAYNEQFF. This chain connects TRBV20-1 to TRBJ2-1, with 8 nucleotides matching TRBD2. After removal of 3 bases from V and 2 bases from J, the junction contained 9 bases not matched to a gene. CDR3 size: 16 residues. Germline values: CDR1 DFQATT, CDR2 SNEGSKA (reference sequence).

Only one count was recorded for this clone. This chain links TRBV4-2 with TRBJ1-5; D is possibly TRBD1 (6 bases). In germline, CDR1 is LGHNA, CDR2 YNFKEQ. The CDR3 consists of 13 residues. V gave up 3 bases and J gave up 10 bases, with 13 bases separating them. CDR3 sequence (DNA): TGTGCCAGCAGCCAGTTCCGGGACACTCCCCAGCATTTT. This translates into CASSQFRDTPQHF.

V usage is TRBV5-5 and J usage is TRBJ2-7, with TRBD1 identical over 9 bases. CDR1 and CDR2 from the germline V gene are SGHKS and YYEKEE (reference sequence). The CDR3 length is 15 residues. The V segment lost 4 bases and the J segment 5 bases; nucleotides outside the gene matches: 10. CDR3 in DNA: TGTGCCAGCAGCAAGATAGGGACAGGGATGGACGAGCAGTACTTC. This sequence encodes CASSKIGTGMDEQYF.

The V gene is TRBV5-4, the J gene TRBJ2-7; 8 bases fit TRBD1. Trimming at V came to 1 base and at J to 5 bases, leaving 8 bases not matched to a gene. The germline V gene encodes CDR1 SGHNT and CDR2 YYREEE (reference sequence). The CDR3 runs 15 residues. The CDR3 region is CASSLQGAMSNEQYF. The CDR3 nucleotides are TGTGCCAGCAGCTTGCAGGGGGCTATGAGCAACGAGCAGTACTTC.

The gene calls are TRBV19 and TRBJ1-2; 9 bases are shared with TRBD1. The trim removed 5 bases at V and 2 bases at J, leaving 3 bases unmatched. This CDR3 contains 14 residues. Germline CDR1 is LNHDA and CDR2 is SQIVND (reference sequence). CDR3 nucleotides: TGTGCCAGTAGTCCGGGACAGGGAAACTATGGCTACACCTTC. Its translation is CASSPGQGNYGYTF.

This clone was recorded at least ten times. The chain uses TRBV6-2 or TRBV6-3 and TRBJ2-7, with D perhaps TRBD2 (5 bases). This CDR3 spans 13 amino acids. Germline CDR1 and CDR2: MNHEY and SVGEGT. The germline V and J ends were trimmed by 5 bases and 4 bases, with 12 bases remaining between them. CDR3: CASSPGVRYEQYF. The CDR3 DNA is TGTGCCAGCAGTCCCGGGGTTCGGTACGAGCAGTACTTC.

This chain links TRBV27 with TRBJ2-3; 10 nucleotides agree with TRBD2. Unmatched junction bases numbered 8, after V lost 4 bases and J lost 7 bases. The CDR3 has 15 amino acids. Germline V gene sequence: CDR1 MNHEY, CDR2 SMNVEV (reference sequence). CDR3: CASSWSGRALYTQYF. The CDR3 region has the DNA TGTGCCAGCAGTTGGAGCGGGAGGGCCCTTTATACGCAGTATTTT.

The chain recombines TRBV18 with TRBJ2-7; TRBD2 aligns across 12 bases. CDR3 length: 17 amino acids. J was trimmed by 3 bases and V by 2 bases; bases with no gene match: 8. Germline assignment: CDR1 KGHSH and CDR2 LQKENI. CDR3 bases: TGTGCCAGCTCACCAAGGTCGACTAGCGGGAGTATCTACGAGCAGTACTTC. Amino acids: CASSPRSTSGSIYEQYF.

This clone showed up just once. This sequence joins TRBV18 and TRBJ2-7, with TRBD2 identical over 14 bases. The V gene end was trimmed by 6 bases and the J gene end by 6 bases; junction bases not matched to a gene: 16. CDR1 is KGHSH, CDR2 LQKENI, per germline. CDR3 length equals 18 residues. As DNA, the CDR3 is TGTGCCAGCTCCTCGACTAGCGGGAGGGCCTTCGGTCTCTCCGAGCAGTACTTC. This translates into CASSSTSGRAFGLSEQYF.

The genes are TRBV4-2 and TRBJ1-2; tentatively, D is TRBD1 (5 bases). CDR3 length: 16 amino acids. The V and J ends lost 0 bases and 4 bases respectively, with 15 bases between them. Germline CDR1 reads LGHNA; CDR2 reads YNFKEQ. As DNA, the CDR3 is TGTGCCAGCAGCCAAGACATCAGGGAAATGGGCTATGGCTACACCTTC. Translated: CASSQDIREMGYGYTF.

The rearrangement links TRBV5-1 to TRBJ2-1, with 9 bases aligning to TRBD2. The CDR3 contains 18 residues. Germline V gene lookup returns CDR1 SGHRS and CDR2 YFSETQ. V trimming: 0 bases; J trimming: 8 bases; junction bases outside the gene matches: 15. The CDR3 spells CASSLGGSGSLFGDEQFF. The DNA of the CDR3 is TGCGCCAGCAGCTTGGGGGGTAGCGGGAGTCTTTTCGGGGATGAGCAGTTCTTC.

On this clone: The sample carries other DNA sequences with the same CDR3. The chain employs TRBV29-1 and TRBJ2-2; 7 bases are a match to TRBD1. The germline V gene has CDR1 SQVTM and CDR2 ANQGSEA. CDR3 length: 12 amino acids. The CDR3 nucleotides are TGCATAGGGACAGAAAACACCGGGGAGCTGTTTTTT. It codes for CIGTENTGELFF.

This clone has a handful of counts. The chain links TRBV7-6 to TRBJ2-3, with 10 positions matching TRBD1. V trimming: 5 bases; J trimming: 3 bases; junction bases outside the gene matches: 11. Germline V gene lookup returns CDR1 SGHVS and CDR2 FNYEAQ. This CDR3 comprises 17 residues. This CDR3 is CASSPRGDRGSTDTQYF. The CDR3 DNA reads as TGTGCCAGCAGCCCCCGCGGGGACAGGGGTAGTACAGATACGCAGTATTTT.

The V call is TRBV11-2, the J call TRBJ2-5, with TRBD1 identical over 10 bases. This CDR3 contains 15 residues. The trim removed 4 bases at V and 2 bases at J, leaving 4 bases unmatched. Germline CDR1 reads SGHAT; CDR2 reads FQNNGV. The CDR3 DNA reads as TGTGCCAGCAGCTCGGACAGGGGGATACAAGAGACCCAGTACTTC. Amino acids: CASSSDRGIQETQYF. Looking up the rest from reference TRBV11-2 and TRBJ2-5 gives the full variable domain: EAGVAQSPRYKIIEKRQSVAFWCNPISGHATLYWYQQILGQGPKLLIQFQNNGVVDDSQLPKDRFSAERLKGVDSTLKIQPAKLEDSAVYLCASSSDRGIQETQYFGPGTRLLVL.

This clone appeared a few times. CDR3 DNA: TGTGCCAGCAGTCGGGACAGGGACTACGAGCAGTACTTC. Residues: CASSRDRDYEQYF. V and J are TRBV3-1 (or the pseudogene TRBV3-2) and TRBJ2-7; 9 nucleotides agree with TRBD1. CDR3 size: 13 residues. In germline, CDR1 is LGHDT, CDR2 YNNKEL (reference sequence). Trimming took 6 bases from V and 3 from J; bases not matched to a gene: 3.

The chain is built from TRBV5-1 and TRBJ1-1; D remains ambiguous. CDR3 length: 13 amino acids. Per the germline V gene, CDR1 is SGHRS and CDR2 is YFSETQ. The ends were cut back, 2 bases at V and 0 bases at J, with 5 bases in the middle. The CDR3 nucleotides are TGCGCCAGCAGCTTATTCATGAACACTGAAGCTTTCTTT. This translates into CASSLFMNTEAFF.

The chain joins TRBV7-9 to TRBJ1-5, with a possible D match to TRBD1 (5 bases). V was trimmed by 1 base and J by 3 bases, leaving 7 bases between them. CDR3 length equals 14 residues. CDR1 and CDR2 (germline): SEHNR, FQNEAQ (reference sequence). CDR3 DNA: TGTGCCAGCAGCTTAGGGGGCAACAATCAGCCCCAGCATTTT. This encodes CASSLGGNNQPQHF.